This TCR beta chain derives from a study of blood T cell repertoires in COVID-19. The overall study: Samples came from the United States, Italy and Spain, spanning acute and convalescent COVID-19. T cells, B-cell-depleted T cells, or PBMCs supplied cDNA or gDNA.

Trimming stripped 6 bases from V and 0 bases from J, with 18 bases between. Germline V gene sequence: CDR1 LGHNA, CDR2 YNFKEQ. This CDR3 comprises 16 residues. Sequenced by immunoSEQ multiplex PCR; TCRdb stores in-frame clones only, minus some. The sample includes fewer than 120,000 clones, approximately 80% of them seen just once. The rearrangement uses TRBV4-2 and TRBJ2-7; D is perhaps TRBD2 (7 bases). This TCR was recovered from a woman in her sixties with acute or convalescent COVID-19. The sequenced material came from peripheral blood. The CDR3, as DNA: TGTGCCAGCAGTAAAGGCCGGGGGGCTCTCTCCTACGAGCAGTACTTC. Its translation is CASSKGRGALSYEQYF.